The rows below give T cell receptor beta chains drawn from one sample of a study of blood T cells in healthy people across ages. TCRdb passed the 5' RACE reads through MiXCR, listing each CDR3 protein once. The sample holds about 640,000 distinct CDR3 sequences, approximately 40% seen once. What was sequenced was blood. The receptor source for this set is a man older than 75 in good health. The conserved cysteine and the conserved F or W are not part of the CDR3 here. Each record gives: J gene, V gene, CDR3 protein.

TRBJ1-1 | TRBV2 | ASSGQYMNTEAF
TRBJ2-7 | TRBV7-2 | ASSEYKGVPYEQY
TRBJ2-1 | TRBV20-1 | SAADVQGLGEQF
TRBJ2-7 | TRBV4-3 | ASSPGTGQGYEQY
TRBJ2-4 | TRBV18 | ASSPSAGRDIQY
TRBJ2-7 | TRBV7-2 | ASKPRGRLTYEQY
TRBJ1-3 | TRBV6-2/TRBV6-3 | ASSDPGQAGNTIY
TRBJ1-1 | TRBV20-1 | SATFLLTTSTEAF
TRBJ2-3 | TRBV29-1 | SVGTSGGSTDTQY
TRBJ2-6 | TRBV28 | ASSPTGRFSGANVLT
TRBJ1-1 | TRBV28 | ASSLDGRNTEAF
TRBJ2-7 | TRBV10-1 | ASSDLAGLYNEQY
TRBJ2-1 | TRBV6-5 | ASSRRDRASYNEQF
TRBJ2-1 | TRBV4-3 | ASSQETTGPFNEQF
TRBJ2-4 | TRBV9 | ASSVDLGQGWEEQY
TRBJ2-5 | TRBV27 | ASSVRKPPGLGLGGFETQY
TRBJ2-7 | TRBV12-3/TRBV12-4 | ASSTPPGVYEQY
TRBJ1-1 | TRBV5-1 | ASGVGPNTEAF
TRBJ2-7 | TRBV5-1 | ASSSGLAGGPYNEQY
TRBJ2-4 | TRBV21-1 | ASSKKPEDSPIAKNIQY
TRBJ2-7 | TRBV12-3/TRBV12-4 | ASSGPSGNSAYEQY
TRBJ2-3 | TRBV21-1 | ASNRNLQTVGTDTQY
TRBJ2-3 | TRBV28 | ASRTLAGGVNTQY
TRBJ2-7 | TRBV13 | ASSLRTGNEQY
TRBJ2-2 | TRBV5-1 | ASSHRQNTGELF
TRBJ2-3 | TRBV13 | ASTGGGSTDTQY
TRBJ2-2 | TRBV19 | ASRSLSRTGELF
. | TRBV7-8 | ASSSDRGFGYEQY
TRBJ1-5 | TRBV6-2/TRBV6-3 | ASRMTGASNQPQH
TRBJ2-1 | TRBV7-2 | ASSSRGDRGKNEQF
TRBJ2-3 | TRBV5-1 | ASSLSGQTDTQY
TRBJ2-3 | TRBV7-6 | ASSSPGTGTDTQY
TRBJ2-7 | TRBV5-1 | ASSTRDPSYEQY
TRBJ2-3 | TRBV2 | ASSGARTDTQY
TRBJ2-7 | TRBV11-2 | ASSLTGTPVTSGRAIFYEQY
TRBJ2-7 | TRBV20-1 | SASGTGAYEQY